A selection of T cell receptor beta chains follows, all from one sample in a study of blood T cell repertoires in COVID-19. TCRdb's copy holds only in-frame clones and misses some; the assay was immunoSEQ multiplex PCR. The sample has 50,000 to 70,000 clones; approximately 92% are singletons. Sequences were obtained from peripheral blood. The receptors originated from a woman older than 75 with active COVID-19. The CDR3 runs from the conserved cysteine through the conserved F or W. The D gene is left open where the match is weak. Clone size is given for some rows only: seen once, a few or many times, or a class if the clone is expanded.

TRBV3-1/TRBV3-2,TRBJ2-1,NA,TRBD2,TGTGCCAGCAGCCAAGATCGCCTAGCGGGAGCCGGTGAGCAGTTCTTC,CASSQDRLAGAGEQFF
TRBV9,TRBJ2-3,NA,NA,TGTGCCAGCGGGGGACTTATAGGAACAGATACGCAGTATTTT,CASGGLIGTDTQYF
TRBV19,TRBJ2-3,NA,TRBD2,TGTGCCAGTAGAAATAGCGGGGGGGCAGATACGCAGTATTTT,CASRNSGGADTQYF
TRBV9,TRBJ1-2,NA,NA,TGTGCCAGCAGCGACTTAACGGAGGAGACATTGTATGGCTACACCTTC,CASSDLTEETLYGYTF
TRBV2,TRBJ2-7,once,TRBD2,TGTGCCAGCAGGTTTAGCGGGCCCTCCTACGAGCAGTACTTC,CASRFSGPSYEQYF
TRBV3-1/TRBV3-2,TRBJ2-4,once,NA,TGTGCCAGCAGCCAAGGAGTTTCCGGGTTGGGTACCATTCAGTACTTC,CASSQGVSGLGTIQYF
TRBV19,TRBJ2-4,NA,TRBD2,TGTGCCAGTAGTATTGGACTAGCGGGAGAAGTGAAAAACATTCAGTACTTC,CASSIGLAGEVKNIQYF
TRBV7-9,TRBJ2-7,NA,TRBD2,TGTGCCAGCAGCCCCCTAACTAGCGTGTCCTACGAGCAGTACTTC,CASSPLTSVSYEQYF
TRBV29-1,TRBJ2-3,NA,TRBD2,TGCAGCGTCGGACTAGCGGGGTACACAGATACGCAGTATTTT,CSVGLAGYTDTQYF
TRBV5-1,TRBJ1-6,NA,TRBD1,TGCGCCAGCAGCTTGGGACAGGGTTTCGGTTCACCCCTCCACTTT,CASSLGQGFGSPLHF